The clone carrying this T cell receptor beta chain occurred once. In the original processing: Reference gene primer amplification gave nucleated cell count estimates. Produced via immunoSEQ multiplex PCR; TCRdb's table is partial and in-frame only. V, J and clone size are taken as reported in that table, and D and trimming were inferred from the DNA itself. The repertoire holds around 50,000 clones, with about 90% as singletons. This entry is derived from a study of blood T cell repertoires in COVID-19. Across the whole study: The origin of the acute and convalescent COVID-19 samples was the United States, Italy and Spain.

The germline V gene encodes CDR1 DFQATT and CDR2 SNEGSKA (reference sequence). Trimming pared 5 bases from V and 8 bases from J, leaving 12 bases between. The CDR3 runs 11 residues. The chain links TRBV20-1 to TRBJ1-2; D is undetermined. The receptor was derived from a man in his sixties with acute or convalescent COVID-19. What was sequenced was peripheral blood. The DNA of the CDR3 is TGCAGTGCTCCCGCTGAGCGGGGCTACACCTTC. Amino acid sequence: CSAPAERGYTF.